This TCR beta chain was captured in a study of blood T cell repertoires in COVID-19. The trim removed 4 bases at V and 6 bases at J, leaving 6 bases unmatched. The CDR3 runs to 16 residues. Germline values: CDR1 KGHDR, CDR2 SFDVKD. Cohorts were based on clinical histories the participants reported. Cohort 3 recovery required two negative PCRs, clearance, or symptom resolution. This table comes from immunoSEQ multiplex PCR, and its TCRdb copy is limited to in-frame clones, with some not included. The table lists about 410,000 clones, 90% of them singletons, with under 0.7% in the top ten. The genes are TRBV24-1 and TRBJ2-3, with 13 bases lining up with TRBD2. This TCR was sampled from a young man who had recovered from COVID-19. The sequencing input was PBMCs or T cells enriched from blood (not recorded which). The CDR3 here is CATSDRTSGSLDTQYF. The CDR3 coding sequence is TGTGCCACCAGTGACAGGACTAGCGGGAGTTTGGATACGCAGTATTTT.